The entry below describes one T cell receptor (beta chain). This entry comes from a study of blood T cell repertoires in COVID-19. As for the study in general: Whether acute or convalescent, the COVID-19 samples came from the United States, Italy and Spain.

CDR3 length equals 13 residues. Germline CDR1 and CDR2: MNHEY and SVGAGI. Trimming pared 1 base from V and 4 bases from J, leaving 7 bases between. Sequenced by immunoSEQ multiplex PCR; TCRdb stores in-frame clones only, minus some. The table lists 210,000 or so clones, about 90% of them singletons. This TCR was recovered from a man aged 40-55 years with active or convalescent COVID-19. The chain employs TRBV6-5 and TRBJ1-1, with D maybe TRBD1 (6 bases). The sequenced material came from peripheral blood. CDR3 sequence (DNA): TGTGCCAGCAGTTACTTCAGGGGCACTGAAGCTTTCTTT. Translating it yields CASSYFRGTEAFF.